The 27 T cell receptor beta chains in this list originate from one sample, sequenced in a study of read filtering for tumor transcriptome and immune sequencing. The library was built from about 400 ng RNA with molecular barcoded adaptors for alpha/delta and beta/gamma chains. TCRdb reanalysed the reads using MiXCR and keeps one entry per CDR3 protein. Of 100,000 to 150,000 distinct CDR3 sequences listed, 13% are singletons. The specimen was a population of CD138-negative cells sorted from bone marrow. These TCRs come from a donor at least 40 years old with multiple myeloma.

This clonotype was recorded many times. The chain carries TRBV7-2 and TRBJ2-1, with 12 bases that match TRBD2. The ends lost 1 base at V and 8 bases at J; junction bases unmatched: 6. The CDR3 covers 16 residues. Germline CDR1 reads SGHTA; CDR2 reads FQGNSA. Written as DNA, the CDR3 is TGTGCCAGCAGCTTAGGGGCTAGCGGGAGGGTCCATGAGCAGTTCTTC. Its translation: CASSLGASGRVHEQFF.

This clonotype was counted ten times or more. This chain connects TRBV9 to TRBJ1-5; D unresolved. CDR1 SGDLS and CDR2 YYNGEE come from the germline V gene. The CDR3 runs 15 residues. Deletions cut 0 bases from V and 2 bases from J, with 9 bases between. In nucleotides, the CDR3 is TGTGCCAGCAGCGTAGGGCCCGGAGGCAATCAGCCCCAGCATTTT. This gives the protein CASSVGPGGNQPQHF.

This clonotype was detected many times. The chain joins TRBV6-1 to TRBJ1-4; D is ambiguous. This CDR3 comprises 14 residues. Trimming removed 4 bases at V and 8 bases at J, with 14 bases between. Germline V gives CDR1 MNHNS, CDR2 SASEGT. CDR3 in amino acids: CASSARRVGEKLFF. Written as DNA, the CDR3 is TGTGCCAGCAGTGCGCGGAGGGTGGGAGAAAAACTGTTTTTT.

This clonotype was counted many times. The chain employs TRBV5-1 and TRBJ2-2; unclear D gene. Germline values: CDR1 SGHRS, CDR2 YFSETQ. This CDR3 comprises 14 residues. Trimming cost V 1 base and J 5 bases, with 9 bases left between them. DNA of the CDR3: TGCGCCAGCAGCTTGACGACCGGTACCGGGGAGCTGTTTTTT. This sequence encodes CASSLTTGTGELFF.

This clonotype was recorded at least ten times. V usage is TRBV19 and J usage is TRBJ2-1, with 9 bases identical to TRBD1. The CDR3 spans 19 residues. V lost 1 base and J lost 0; bases outside the gene matches: 10. Germline CDR1 and CDR2: LNHDA and SQIVND (reference sequence). CDR3 protein: CASSIAGPGQGSSYNEQFF. The CDR3 DNA is TGTGCCAGTAGTATAGCTGGTCCCGGACAGGGGTCCTCCTACAATGAGCAGTTCTTC.

This clonotype was picked up many times. The chain employs TRBV20-1 and TRBJ2-1; 9 nucleotides align to TRBD2. The CDR3 runs 14 residues. The V gene's germline CDR1 is DFQATT and CDR2 SNEGSKA (reference sequence). The V and J ends lost 3 bases and 8 bases, in that order; junction bases with no gene match: 8. For the CDR3, the DNA is TGCAGTGCTAGTAAAAGCGGGAGGCTAGATGAGCAGTTCTTC. It codes for CSASKSGRLDEQFF.

This clonotype came up a few times. The chain couples TRBV24-1 to TRBJ2-5; D is unresolved. Germline values: CDR1 KGHDR, CDR2 SFDVKD. The CDR3 sequence is 15 residues long. Trimming removed 5 bases from V and 0 bases from J, with 12 bases in between. The CDR3 DNA reads TGTGCCACCAGTGTCAAGGACGAACACCAAGAGACCCAGTACTTC. Translated, it gives CATSVKDEHQETQYF.

This clonotype was found many times. J is TRBJ1-1 and V is TRBV7-9; 7 nucleotides align to TRBD1. The CDR3 extends over 14 amino acids. Germline V gene lookup returns CDR1 SEHNR and CDR2 FQNEAQ (reference sequence). After removal of 5 bases from V and 3 bases from J, the junction contained 6 bases not matched to a gene. In DNA, the CDR3 is TGTGCCAGCAGCCCCAGACAGGGAGACACTGAAGCTTTCTTT. The encoded protein is CASSPRQGDTEAFF.

Details on this clonotype: A much larger clonotype is one base distant, so this may be a read error. J is TRBJ1-1 and V is TRBV29-1; D might be TRBD1 (5 bases). The CDR3 has 11 residues. In germline, CDR1 is SQVTM, CDR2 ANQGSEA. DNA for the CDR3: TGCAGCGTTGAGGGGAGGGGTGGGGACCTCTTT. Its protein is CSVEGRGGDLF. The full variable domain, rest sourced from reference TRBV29-1 and TRBJ1-1, is SAVISQKPSRDICQRGTSLTIQCQVDSQVTMMFWYRQQPGQSLTLIATANQGSEATYESGFVIDKFPISRPNLTFSTLTVSNMSPEDSSIYLCSVEGRGGDLFGQGTRLTVV.

There are many counts of this clonotype. The rearrangement uses TRBV3-1 and TRBJ2-5; D possibly uses TRBD1 or TRBD2 (5 bases each). Trimming removed 8 bases at V and 0 bases at J, with 25 bases between. Germline CDR1 LGHDT, CDR2 YNNKEL (reference sequence). This CDR3 contains 18 residues. For the CDR3, the DNA is TGTGCCAGCCATAAGAAGGGATGGGGGAACCCCCACCAAGAGACCCAGTACTTC. Encoded protein: CASHKKGWGNPHQETQYF.

This clonotype has ten or more counts. J is TRBJ2-2 and V is TRBV27; D not resolved. This CDR3 is 12 amino acids long. Germline CDR1 reads MNHEY; CDR2 reads SMNVEV (reference sequence). Trimming removed 6 bases at V and 2 bases at J, with 4 bases between. This CDR3 is CASSYNTGELFF. For the CDR3, the DNA is TGTGCCAGCAGCTACAACACCGGGGAGCTGTTTTTT.

This clonotype was detected many times. V gene TRBV7-8 combines with J gene TRBJ2-2; D remains unclear. This CDR3 has 14 residues. Germline-derived CDR1 and CDR2 are SGHVS and FQNEAQ. Trimming took 3 bases from V and 2 from J, leaving 7 bases between them. CDR3 nucleotide sequence: TGTGCCAGCAGCTTTAATAGAAACACCGGGGAGCTGTTTTTT. Protein sequence: CASSFNRNTGELFF.

This clonotype was observed at least ten times. V and J are TRBV4-2 and TRBJ2-1; D possibly uses TRBD1 or TRBD2 (5 bases each). Trimming stripped 1 base from V and 5 bases from J, with 9 bases between. There are 14 residues in the CDR3. Germline assignment: CDR1 LGHNA and CDR2 YNFKEQ. The CDR3 sequence: CASSQVVGDNEQFF. In DNA, the CDR3 is TGTGCCAGCAGCCAAGTCGTGGGGGACAATGAGCAGTTCTTC.

For this clonotype: This could be a read error, since a much larger clone is one nucleotide away. V is TRBV7-9 and J is TRBJ1-1; perhaps TRBD1 as D (5 bases). V lost 5 bases, J lost 7 bases, and 11 bases lay in between. CDR3 length: 12 amino acids. The germline CDR1 and CDR2 sequences are SEHNR and FQNEAQ (reference sequence). The CDR3 DNA sequence: TGTGCCAGCAGCGCCCGGGGGGGTGAAGCTTTCTTT. The encoded protein is CASSARGGEAFF.

In this sample, this clonotype turned up a few times. Since a much larger clone is just one base distant, this may be a read error. This chain links TRBV18 with TRBJ1-5; D is ambiguous. CDR3 length: 15 residues. Germline values: CDR1 KGHSH, CDR2 LQKENI. V was trimmed by 2 bases and J by 5 bases, leaving 13 bases between them. The CDR3 is CASSPFERAHQPQHF. The CDR3 DNA follows: TGTGCCAGCTCACCATTTGAGCGGGCCCATCAGCCCCAGCATTTT.

The chain links TRBV19 to TRBJ2-7; 9 bases map to TRBD2. Germline V gene lookup returns CDR1 LNHDA and CDR2 SQIVND (reference sequence). J was trimmed by 0 bases and V by 8 bases; bases with no gene match: 11. The CDR3 is 16 residues long. CDR3 loop: CASSLPTLAGSYEQYF. For the CDR3, the DNA is TGTGCCAGTTCCCTGCCCACACTAGCGGGCTCCTACGAGCAGTACTTC.

This clonotype was seen many times. V usage is TRBV5-1 and J usage is TRBJ1-1; D not resolved. The CDR3 has 13 amino acids. The V gene's germline CDR1 is SGHRS and CDR2 YFSETQ. The V end was cut by 1 base, the J end by 4 bases, with 8 bases between. CDR3 nucleotides: TGCGCCAGCAGCTTGACATCCCGCACTGAAGCTTTCTTT. Its translation is CASSLTSRTEAFF.

This clonotype was counted many times. The rearrangement joins TRBV5-1 to TRBJ2-2; a possible D gene is TRBD2 (5 bases). Germline lookup yields CDR1 SGHRS and CDR2 YFSETQ. The CDR3 sequence is 14 residues long. V lost 4 bases to trimming and J lost 7 bases, with 14 bases between them. CDR3 residues: CASSVGMFVGELFF. The CDR3 nucleotides are TGCGCCAGCAGCGTCGGGATGTTCGTCGGGGAGCTGTTTTTT.

Many counts were recorded for this clonotype. One end of the junction is discordant with germline, which a read error may explain. J is TRBJ2-1 and V is TRBV10-1; the match to TRBD2 covers 9 bases. The CDR3 runs 16 residues. Germline V lookup: CDR1 WNHNN, CDR2 SYGVQD (reference sequence). In nucleotides, the CDR3 is TGCGCCAGCAGTCACGGTGGGGCTAGCGGGAACAATGTGCAGTTCTTC. Translating gives CASSHGGASGNNVQFF.

Comment on this clonotype: One base away lies a much larger clone, so this may be a sequencing read error. The rearrangement uses TRBV12-3 or TRBV12-4 and TRBJ2-1; tentative D call: TRBD2 (5 bases). There are 13 residues in the CDR3. The V gene lost 8 bases and the J gene lost 10 bases, with 18 bases spanning the gap. CDR3 bases: TGTGCCAGCCGCCTCGTTCGGGGAAGCGAGCAGTTCTTC. Protein product: CASRLVRGSEQFF.

Concerning this clonotype: One base away lies a much larger clone, so this may be a sequencing read error. The V call is TRBV5-1, the J call TRBJ2-1, with 11 bases that match TRBD2. Germline CDR1 reads SGHRS; CDR2 reads YFSETQ. The CDR3 contains 15 residues. This CDR3 is CASSLRGLADNERFF. DNA of the CDR3: TGCGCCAGCAGCTTGAGGGGACTAGCGGACAATGAGCGGTTCTTC.

This chain uses TRBV12-3 or TRBV12-4 with TRBJ2-1; 9 bases are a match to TRBD2. With V trimmed by 3 bases and J by 9 bases, 12 bases remained unmatched. This CDR3 is built from 16 residues. The CDR3 coding sequence is TGTGCCAGCAGTTTGGGCGGGAGGGTCCCCCACAGTGAGCAGTTCTTC. It translates to CASSLGGRVPHSEQFF.

This clonotype was observed at least ten times. The chain recombines TRBV29-1 with TRBJ2-7; unclear D gene. Trimming shortened V by 3 bases and J by 6 bases, and 6 bases separated the two germline ends. This CDR3 spans 10 amino acids. Per the germline V gene, CDR1 is SQVTM and CDR2 is ANQGSEA. The CDR3 DNA follows: TGCAGCGTTGAGAGAGGCGAGCAGTACTTC. Protein product: CSVERGEQYF.

Many counts were recorded for this clonotype. The J gene is TRBJ2-5, the V gene TRBV20-1; 7 positions match TRBD2. The CDR3 extends over 12 amino acids. Germline V gene lookup returns CDR1 DFQATT and CDR2 SNEGSKA (reference sequence). The junction had 4 bases not matched to a gene; V was cut back by 5 bases and J by 4 bases. The CDR3 DNA sequence: TGCAGTGCTGCTATAGCGGGAGAGACCCAGTACTTC. Translating gives CSAAIAGETQYF.

Remarks on this clonotype: Sequence at one end of the junction differs from germline and may be a read error. This chain uses TRBV20-1 with TRBJ1-4; the D gene is possibly TRBD1 (6 bases). CDR1 is DFQATT and CDR2 is SNEGSKA in the germline V gene (reference sequence). This CDR3 region has 13 residues. In DNA, the CDR3 is TGCAGTGCGCTGGGGGCAACTAATGAAGAACTGTTTTTT. Protein sequence: CSALGATNEELFF.

At least ten counts were recorded for this clonotype. The rearrangement links TRBV5-4 to TRBJ2-7, with TRBD2 matching over 9 bases. V was clipped by 0 bases and J by 3 bases; unmatched bases: 7. This CDR3 spans 16 amino acids. The V gene's germline CDR1 is SGHNT and CDR2 YYREEE (reference sequence). The CDR3 coding sequence is TGTGCCAGCAGCTTGGGGGGTGGCGGGAGGGTCTACGAGCAGTACTTC. Translated: CASSLGGGGRVYEQYF.

This clonotype came up many times. The chain uses TRBV12-3 or TRBV12-4 and TRBJ2-1; 8 bases align to TRBD2. With V trimmed by 6 bases and J by 5 bases, 6 bases remained unmatched. The CDR3 spans 14 residues. CDR3 region: CASSRGLADNEQFF. The CDR3 DNA reads TGTGCCAGCAGCCGAGGACTAGCCGACAATGAGCAGTTCTTC.